This T cell receptor beta chain came from a study of blood T cell repertoires in COVID-19. CDR1 is MNHEY, CDR2 SMNVEV, per germline (reference sequence). The CDR3 is made up of 15 amino acids. V was shortened by 10 bases and J by 3 bases, with 22 bases between the two germline ends. Source study methods: The authors estimated nucleated cell counts from reference gene primer amplification. The protocol was immunoSEQ multiplex PCR, while the TCRdb copy is restricted to in-frame clones and leaves out a portion. V, J and clone size are those of that table, while D and trimming were read from the DNA. Among 150,000 to 200,000 clones listed, around four fifths were seen once.

The chain couples TRBV27 to TRBJ2-7; maybe TRBD1 (7 bases). The TCR comes from a man aged 65-85 years with acute or convalescent COVID-19. The sequenced material came from peripheral blood. The DNA for the CDR3 is TGTGCCACCACCTCCCAAATCAGGGGGGTCTACGAGCAGTACTTC. This codes for CATTSQIRGVYEQYF.